Listed here is a single TCR beta chain. Its antigen is still unknown. From germline, CDR1 is MNHEY and CDR2 SMNVEV (reference sequence). The CDR3 has 15 amino acids. Between the trimmed V and J ends, which lost 2 bases and 1 base, there was a span of 9 bases. The method was immunoSEQ multiplex PCR; TCRdb's version includes in-frame clones alone and lacks a portion of them. This table has about half a million clones, 79% appearing once. The data stem from a study of shared clonotypes between healthy human individuals. Study outcomes and limitations: Enrolling few donors narrowed the genetic and exposure-history diversity that was represented.

The sequence derives from a woman aged 35 to 49 in good health. Some clones in this sample may be carry-over from other donors' samples. V usage is TRBV27 and J usage is TRBJ1-5; D is unresolved. The sequenced sample consisted of PBMCs. For the CDR3, the DNA is TGTGCCAGCAGTTTAGTGGGCAGCAGCAATCAGCCCCAGCATTTT. Protein: CASSLVGSSNQPQHF.